This TCR beta chain was observed in a study of T cell responses to AZD1222 COVID-19 vaccine. The data were produced by immunoSEQ multiplex PCR, yet TCRdb's version contains in-frame clones alone and is incomplete. The table includes more than 110,000 clones, roughly 93% detected once. The material was peripheral blood, obtained on day 0 of AZD1222 vaccination. The receptor comes from an adult in good health.

The CDR3, as DNA: TGTGCCAGCAGTTCCCCGATCACCGGGGGCGGCTACACCTTC. Translation gives CASSSPITGGGYTF. This sequence joins TRBV27 and TRBJ1-2; D is possibly TRBD1 (6 bases). Trimming took off 4 bases at V and 8 bases at J, with 17 bases between the two ends. The germline V gene encodes CDR1 MNHEY and CDR2 SMNVEV (reference sequence). This CDR3 spans 14 amino acids.